The clone carrying this T cell receptor (beta chain) has only a few counts. These data are taken from a study of blood T cell repertoires in COVID-19. Study context: The United States, Italy and Spain supplied acute and convalescent COVID-19 samples.

Trimming at V came to 10 bases and at J to 3 bases, leaving 12 bases not matched to a gene. The CDR3 covers 15 residues. CDR1 and CDR2 (germline): SGHTA, FQGTGA. Sequencing used immunoSEQ multiplex PCR; TCRdb keeps in-frame clones, though not all of them. This table holds under 200,000 clones, 87% found once. The specimen sequenced was peripheral blood. The source is a man aged 60 to 69 with active or convalescent COVID-19. This chain joins TRBV7-3 and TRBJ1-1; 9 bases line up with TRBD1. This CDR3 is CATPGQGKSDTEAFF. Written as DNA, the CDR3 is TGTGCCACCCCGGGACAGGGAAAGAGTGACACTGAAGCTTTCTTT.